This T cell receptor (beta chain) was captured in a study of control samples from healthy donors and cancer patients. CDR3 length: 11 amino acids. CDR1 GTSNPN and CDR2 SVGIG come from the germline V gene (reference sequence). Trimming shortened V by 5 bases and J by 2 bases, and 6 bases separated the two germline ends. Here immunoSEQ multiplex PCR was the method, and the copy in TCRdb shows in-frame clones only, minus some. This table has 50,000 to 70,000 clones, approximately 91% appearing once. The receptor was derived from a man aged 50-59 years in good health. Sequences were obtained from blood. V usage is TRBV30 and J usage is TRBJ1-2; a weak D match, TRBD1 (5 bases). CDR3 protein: CAWGQNYGYTF. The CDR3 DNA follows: TGTGCCTGGGGACAAAACTATGGCTACACCTTC.